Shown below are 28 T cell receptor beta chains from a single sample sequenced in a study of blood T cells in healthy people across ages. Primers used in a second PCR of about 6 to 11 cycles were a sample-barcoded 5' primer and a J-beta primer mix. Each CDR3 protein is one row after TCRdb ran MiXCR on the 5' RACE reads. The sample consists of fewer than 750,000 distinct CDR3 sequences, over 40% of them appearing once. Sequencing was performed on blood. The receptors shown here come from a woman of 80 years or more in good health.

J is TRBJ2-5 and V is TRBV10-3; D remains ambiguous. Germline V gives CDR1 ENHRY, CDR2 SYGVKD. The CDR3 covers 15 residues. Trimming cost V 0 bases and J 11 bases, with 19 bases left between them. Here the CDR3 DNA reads TGTGCCATCAGTGAGTCGGATCGCACGTCCAATGAGCAGTACTTC. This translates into CAISESDRTSNEQYF.

CDR3 sequence reads: CASSVGTNQPQHF. The DNA of the CDR3 is TGTGCCAGCAGCGTGGGGACAAATCAGCCCCAGCATTTT. The V and J genes are TRBV7-9 and TRBJ1-5; a weak D match, TRBD1 (6 bases). This CDR3 contains 13 residues. The V and J ends lost 5 bases and 4 bases respectively, with 9 bases between them. In germline, CDR1 is SEHNR, CDR2 FQNEAQ (reference sequence).

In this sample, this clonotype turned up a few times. This CDR3 reads CSVRKESEQYF. CDR3 in DNA: TGCAGCGTTCGAAAGGAATCCGAGCAGTACTTC. The chain employs TRBV29-1 and TRBJ2-5; D gene unclear. The DNA end is more similar to TRBJ2-7, so the J call may be wrong. Germline V gene sequence: CDR1 SQVTM, CDR2 ANQGSEA. The CDR3 loop spans 11 amino acids.

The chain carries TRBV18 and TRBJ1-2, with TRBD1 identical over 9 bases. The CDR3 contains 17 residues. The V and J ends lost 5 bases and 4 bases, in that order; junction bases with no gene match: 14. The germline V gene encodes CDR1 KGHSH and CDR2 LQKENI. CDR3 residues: CASSAGQGPLIVYGYTF. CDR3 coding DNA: TGTGCCAGCTCAGCAGGACAGGGGCCCCTGATTGTCTATGGCTACACCTTC.

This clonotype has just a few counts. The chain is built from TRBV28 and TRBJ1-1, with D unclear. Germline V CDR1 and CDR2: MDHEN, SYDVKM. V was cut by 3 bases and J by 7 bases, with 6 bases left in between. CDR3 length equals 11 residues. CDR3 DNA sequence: TGTGCCAGCAGTTTGTCAGTTGAAGCTTTCTTT. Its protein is CASSLSVEAFF.

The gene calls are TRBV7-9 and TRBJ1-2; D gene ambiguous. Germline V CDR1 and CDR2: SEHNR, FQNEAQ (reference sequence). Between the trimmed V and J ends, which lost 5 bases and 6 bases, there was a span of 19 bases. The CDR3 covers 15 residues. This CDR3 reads CASSPSVGFSDGYTF. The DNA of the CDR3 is TGTGCCAGCAGCCCCTCAGTTGGATTCAGTGATGGCTACACCTTC.

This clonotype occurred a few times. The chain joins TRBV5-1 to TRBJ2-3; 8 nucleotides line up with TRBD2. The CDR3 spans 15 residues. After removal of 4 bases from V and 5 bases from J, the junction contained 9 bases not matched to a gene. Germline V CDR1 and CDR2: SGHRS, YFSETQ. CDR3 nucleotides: TGCGCCAGCAGCCGAGCGGGGGCCCCAAAAGATACGCAGTATTTT. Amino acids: CASSRAGAPKDTQYF.

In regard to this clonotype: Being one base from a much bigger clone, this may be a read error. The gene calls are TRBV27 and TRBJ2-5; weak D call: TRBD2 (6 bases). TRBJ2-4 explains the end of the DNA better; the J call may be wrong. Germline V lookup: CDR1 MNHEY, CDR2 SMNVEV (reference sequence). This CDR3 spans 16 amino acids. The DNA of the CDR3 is TGTGCCAGCAGTTTGAGAGATGGTGCGGGACGGAACATTCAGTACTTC. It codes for CASSLRDGAGRNIQYF.

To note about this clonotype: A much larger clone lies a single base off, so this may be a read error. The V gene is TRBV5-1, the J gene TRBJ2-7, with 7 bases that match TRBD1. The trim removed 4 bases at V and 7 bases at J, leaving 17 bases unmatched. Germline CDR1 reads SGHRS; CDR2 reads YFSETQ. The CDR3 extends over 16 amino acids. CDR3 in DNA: TGCGCCAGCAGCGTAGGGGGCGGCGGGCCTTGGAATGAGCAGTACTTC. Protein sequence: CASSVGGGGPWNEQYF.

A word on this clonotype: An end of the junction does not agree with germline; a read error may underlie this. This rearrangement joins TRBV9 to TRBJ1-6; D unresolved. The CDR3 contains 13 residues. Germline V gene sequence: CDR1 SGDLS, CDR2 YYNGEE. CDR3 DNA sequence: TGTGCCGGCAGCGTAGAGGCCAATTCACCCCTCCACTTT. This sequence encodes CAGSVEANSPLHF.

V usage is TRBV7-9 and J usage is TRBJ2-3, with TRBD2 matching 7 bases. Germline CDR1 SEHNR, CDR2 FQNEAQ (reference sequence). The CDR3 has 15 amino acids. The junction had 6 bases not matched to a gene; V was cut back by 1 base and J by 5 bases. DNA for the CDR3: TGTGCCAGCAGCTTAGGGTCTAGCGGTGTAGATACGCAGTATTTT. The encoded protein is CASSLGSSGVDTQYF.

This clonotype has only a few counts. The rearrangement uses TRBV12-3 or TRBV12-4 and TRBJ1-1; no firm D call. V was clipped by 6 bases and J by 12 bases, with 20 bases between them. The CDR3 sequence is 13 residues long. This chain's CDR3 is CASSRQGYLGSFF. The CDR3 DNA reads TGTGCCAGCAGCCGCCAAGGGTATCTTGGGTCTTTCTTT.

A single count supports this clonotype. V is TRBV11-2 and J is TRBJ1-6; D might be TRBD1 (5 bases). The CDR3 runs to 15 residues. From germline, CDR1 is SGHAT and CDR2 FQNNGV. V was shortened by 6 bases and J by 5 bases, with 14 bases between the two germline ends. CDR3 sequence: CASRRPGRNNSPLHF. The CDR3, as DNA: TGTGCCAGCAGACGCCCGGGACGGAATAATTCACCCCTCCACTTT.

The CDR3 is CLPGGGTDTQYF. The CDR3 nucleotides are TGCCTCCCGGGCGGGGGCACAGATACGCAGTATTTT. The chain is built from TRBV20-1 and TRBJ2-3; D might be TRBD2 (6 bases). The germline V gene encodes CDR1 DFQATT and CDR2 SNEGSKA (reference sequence). CDR3 length: 12 residues.

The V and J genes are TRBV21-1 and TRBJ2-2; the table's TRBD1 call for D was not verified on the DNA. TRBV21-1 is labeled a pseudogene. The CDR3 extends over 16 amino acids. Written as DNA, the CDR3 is TGTGCCAGCAGCAAACTCCGACCGGGGAACACCGGGGAGCTGTTTTTT. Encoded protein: CASSKLRPGNTGELFF.

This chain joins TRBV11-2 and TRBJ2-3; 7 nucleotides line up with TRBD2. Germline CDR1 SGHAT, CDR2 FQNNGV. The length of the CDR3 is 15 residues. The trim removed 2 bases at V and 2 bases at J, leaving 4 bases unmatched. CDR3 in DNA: TGTGCCAGCAGCTTAATGGGGGGGATCACAGATACGCAGTATTTT. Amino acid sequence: CASSLMGGITDTQYF.

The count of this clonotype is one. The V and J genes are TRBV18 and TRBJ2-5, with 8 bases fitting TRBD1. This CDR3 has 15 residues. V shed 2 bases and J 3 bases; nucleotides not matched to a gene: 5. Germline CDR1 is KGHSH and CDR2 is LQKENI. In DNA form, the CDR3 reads TGTGCCAGCTCACCAAACTCAGGGGGCGAAGAGACCCAGTACTTC. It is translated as CASSPNSGGEETQYF. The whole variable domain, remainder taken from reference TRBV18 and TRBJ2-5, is NAGVMQNPRHLVRRRGQEARLRCSPMKGHSHVYWYRQLPEEGLKFMVYLQKENIIDESGMPKERFSAEFPKEGPSILRIQQVVRGDSAAYFCASSPNSGGEETQYFGPGTRLLVL.

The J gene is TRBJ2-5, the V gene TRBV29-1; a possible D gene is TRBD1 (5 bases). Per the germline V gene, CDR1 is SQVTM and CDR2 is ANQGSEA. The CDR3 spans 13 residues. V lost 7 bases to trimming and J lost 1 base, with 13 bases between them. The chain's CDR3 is CSALGQGQETQYF. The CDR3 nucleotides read TGCAGCGCCCTGGGTCAGGGCCAAGAGACCCAGTACTTC.

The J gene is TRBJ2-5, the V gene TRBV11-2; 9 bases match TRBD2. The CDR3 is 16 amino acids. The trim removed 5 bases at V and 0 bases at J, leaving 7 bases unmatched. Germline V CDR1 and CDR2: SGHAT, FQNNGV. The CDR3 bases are TGTGCCAGCAGCCCTAGACTAGCGGCGTACCAAGAGACCCAGTACTTC. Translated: CASSPRLAAYQETQYF.

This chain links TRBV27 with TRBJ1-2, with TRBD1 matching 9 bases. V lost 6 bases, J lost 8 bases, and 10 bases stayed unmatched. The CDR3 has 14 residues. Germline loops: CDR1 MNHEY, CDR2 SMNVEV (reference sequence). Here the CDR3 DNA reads TGTGCCAGCAGGTCTCGGGACAGGGTGAGAGGCTACACCTTC. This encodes CASRSRDRVRGYTF.

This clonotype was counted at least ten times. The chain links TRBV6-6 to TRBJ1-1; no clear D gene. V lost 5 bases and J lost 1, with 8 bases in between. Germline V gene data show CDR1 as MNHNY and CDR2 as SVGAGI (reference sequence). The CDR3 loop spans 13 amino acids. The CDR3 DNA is TGTGCCAGCAGTCCCAGTCAGAACACTGAAGCTTTCTTT. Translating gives CASSPSQNTEAFF.

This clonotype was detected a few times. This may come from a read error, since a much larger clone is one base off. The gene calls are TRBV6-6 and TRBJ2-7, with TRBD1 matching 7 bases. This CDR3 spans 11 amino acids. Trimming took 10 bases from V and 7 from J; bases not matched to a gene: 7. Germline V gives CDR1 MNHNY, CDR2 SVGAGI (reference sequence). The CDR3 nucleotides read TGTGCCAACAAAGGACAGGTTGAGCAGTACTTC. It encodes CANKGQVEQYF.

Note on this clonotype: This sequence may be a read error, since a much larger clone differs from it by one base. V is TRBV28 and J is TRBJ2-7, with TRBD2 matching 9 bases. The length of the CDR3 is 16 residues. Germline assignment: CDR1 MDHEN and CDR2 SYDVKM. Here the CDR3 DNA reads TGTGCCGGCAGTTCCACGGGTAGCGGGAGTTCCTACGAGCAGTACTTC. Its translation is CAGSSTGSGSSYEQYF.

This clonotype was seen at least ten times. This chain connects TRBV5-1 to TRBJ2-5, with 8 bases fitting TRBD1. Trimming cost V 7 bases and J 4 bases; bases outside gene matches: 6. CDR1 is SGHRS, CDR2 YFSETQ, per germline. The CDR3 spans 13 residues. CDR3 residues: CASSQGVSETQYF. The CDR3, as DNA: TGCGCCAGCTCACAGGGGGTTTCAGAGACCCAGTACTTC. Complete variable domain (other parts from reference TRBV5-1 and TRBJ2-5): KAGVTQTPRYLIKTRGQQVTLSCSPISGHRSVSWYQQTPGQGLQFLFEYFSETQRNKGNFPGRFSGRQFSNSRSEMNVSTLELGDSALYLCASSQGVSETQYFGPGTRLLVL.

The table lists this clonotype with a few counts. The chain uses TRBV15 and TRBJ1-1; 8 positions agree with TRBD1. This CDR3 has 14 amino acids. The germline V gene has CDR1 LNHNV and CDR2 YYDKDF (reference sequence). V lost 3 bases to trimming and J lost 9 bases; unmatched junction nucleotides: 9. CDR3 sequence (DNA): TGTGCCACCAGCAGTCCAGGGGGCTTACACAAAGCTTTCTTT. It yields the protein CATSSPGGLHKAFF.

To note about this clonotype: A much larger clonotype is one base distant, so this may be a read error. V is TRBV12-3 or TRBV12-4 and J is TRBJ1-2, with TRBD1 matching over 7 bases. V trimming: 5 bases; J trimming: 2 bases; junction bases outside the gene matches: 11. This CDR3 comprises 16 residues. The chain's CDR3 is CASSLEGTVGNYGYTF. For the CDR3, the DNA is TGTGCCAGCAGTCTTGAGGGGACAGTCGGCAACTATGGCTACACCTTC.

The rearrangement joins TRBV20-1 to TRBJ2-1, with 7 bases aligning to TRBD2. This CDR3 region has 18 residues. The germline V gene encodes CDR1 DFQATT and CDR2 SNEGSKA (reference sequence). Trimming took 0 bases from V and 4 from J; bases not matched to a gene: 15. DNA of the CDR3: TGCAGTGCTAGAGATCCGGTTGGAGGCGGGGGAAATTACAATGAGCAGTTCTTC. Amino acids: CSARDPVGGGGNYNEQFF.

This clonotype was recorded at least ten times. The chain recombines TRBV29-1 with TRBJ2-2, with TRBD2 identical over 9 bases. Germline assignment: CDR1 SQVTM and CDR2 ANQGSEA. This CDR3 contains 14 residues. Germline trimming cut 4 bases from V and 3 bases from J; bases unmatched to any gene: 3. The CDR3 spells CSVVLAGYTGELFF. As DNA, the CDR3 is TGCAGCGTTGTGCTAGCGGGATACACCGGGGAGCTGTTTTTT.